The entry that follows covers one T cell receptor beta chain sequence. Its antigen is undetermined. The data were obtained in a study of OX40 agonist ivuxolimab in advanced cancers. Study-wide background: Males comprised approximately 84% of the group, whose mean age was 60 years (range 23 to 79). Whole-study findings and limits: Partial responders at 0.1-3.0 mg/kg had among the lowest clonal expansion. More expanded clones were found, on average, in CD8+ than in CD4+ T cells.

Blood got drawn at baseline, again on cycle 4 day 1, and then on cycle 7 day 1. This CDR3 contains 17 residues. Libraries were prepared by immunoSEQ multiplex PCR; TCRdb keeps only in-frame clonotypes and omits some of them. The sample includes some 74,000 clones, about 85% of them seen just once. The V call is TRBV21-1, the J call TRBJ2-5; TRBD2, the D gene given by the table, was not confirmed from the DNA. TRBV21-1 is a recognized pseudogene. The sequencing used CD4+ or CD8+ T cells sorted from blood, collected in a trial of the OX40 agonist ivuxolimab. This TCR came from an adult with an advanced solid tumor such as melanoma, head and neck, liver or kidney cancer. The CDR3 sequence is CASSKGEGGPSEETQYF. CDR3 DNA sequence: TGTGCCAGCAGCAAAGGGGAGGGAGGGCCCTCGGAGGAGACCCAGTACTTC.